This is a list of T cell receptor beta chains from one sample in a study of T cells in Graves' hyperthyroidism and ophthalmopathy. TCRdb independently ran MiXCR on the multiplex PCR reads; one entry per CDR3 protein. The data show approximately 480,000 distinct CDR3 sequences, about a fifth seen once. The sequenced sample consisted of blood. The receptors derive from a man between 18 and 29 years old with Graves' hyperthyroidism. Both conserved end residues are part of each CDR3. The D gene is left open where the match is weak. Some rows have no size entry. The others give once, few or many, or a class for an expanded clone.

abundance,v_gene,d_gene,j_gene,CDR3aa,CDR3nt
.,TRBV6-1,TRBD1,TRBJ1-2,CASRVQGASGYTF,TGTGCCAGCAGAGTACAGGGGGCGAGTGGCTACACCTTC
many,TRBV6-5,.,TRBJ1-2,CASSYSGEANYGYTF,TGTGCCAGCAGTTACTCGGGGGAAGCTAACTATGGCTACACCTTC
many,TRBV28,.,TRBJ1-5,CASSLGPLYQPQHF,TGTGCCAGCAGTTTGGGACCACTATATCAGCCCCAGCATTTT
.,TRBV27,.,TRBJ2-5,CASRTDGETQYF,TGTGCCAGCAGAACCGACGGAGAGACCCAGTACTTC
many,TRBV15,.,TRBJ2-6,CATVLGGSSGANVLTF,TGTGCCACCGTCCTAGGGGGAAGCTCTGGGGCCAACGTCCTGACTTTC
.,TRBV30,.,TRBJ2-7,CAWRTFLGGQYF,TGTGCCTGGAGGACCTTTTTAGGAGGGCAGTACTTC
many,TRBV18,.,TRBJ2-5,CASSPGQRRRETQYF,TGTGCCAGCTCACCCGGCCAGCGGAGGAGGGAGACCCAGTACTTC
many,TRBV24-1,TRBD1,TRBJ2-7,CATSAGQGWEQYF,TGTGCCACCAGTGCGGGACAGGGTTGGGAGCAGTACTTC
many,TRBV29-1,TRBD2,TRBJ2-7,CSVATSGSYEQYF,TGCAGCGTTGCGACTAGCGGGAGCTACGAGCAGTACTTC
many,TRBV28,TRBD1,TRBJ2-7,CASSLRPGQGPYEQYF,TGTGCCAGCAGTTTACGACCGGGACAGGGGCCCTACGAGCAGTACTTC
many,TRBV20-1,.,TRBJ1-2,CSATPAFYGYTF,TGCAGTGCCACTCCCGCCTTCTATGGCTACACCTTC
.,TRBV30,.,TRBJ1-2,CARRATVSYTF,TGTGCCCGGAGAGCAACAGTGAGCTACACCTTC
many,TRBV27,.,TRBJ2-7,CASSFLGGAGEQYF,TGTGCCAGCAGTTTCCTGGGGGGGGCGGGCGAGCAGTACTTC
many,TRBV28,.,TRBJ2-7,CASSRTVLYF,TGTGCCAGCAGTCGTACAGTCTTGTACTTC
many,TRBV10-3,TRBD2,TRBJ2-5,CAISESTSGGGISYF,TGTGCCATCAGTGAATCGACTAGCGGGGGGGGCATCTCATACTTC
.,TRBV7-7,.,TRBJ2-7,CARSLGRTSEDEQYF,TGTGCCAGGAGCCTGGGACGGACGTCCGAAGACGAGCAGTACTTC
many,TRBV28,.,TRBJ1-3,CASSFRGDGNTIYF,TGTGCCAGCAGTTTCAGGGGCGATGGAAACACCATATATTTT
many,TRBV6-1,TRBD1,TRBJ1-2,CASMDRGHYGYTF,TGTGCCAGTATGGACAGGGGGCACTATGGCTACACCTTC
many,TRBV13,.,TRBJ2-2,CASSLAGFSGELFF,TGTGCCAGCAGCTTAGCAGGGTTCTCCGGGGAGCTGTTTTTT
many,TRBV12-3/TRBV12-4,.,TRBJ2-7,CASSPGSSSYEQYF,TGTGCCAGCAGTCCCGGGTCGAGCTCCTACGAGCAGTACTTC
many,TRBV7-9,TRBD2,TRBJ2-5,CASSTRLAVQETQYF,TGTGCCAGCAGCACCCGACTAGCGGTCCAAGAGACCCAGTACTTC
.,TRBV27,TRBD2,TRBJ2-2,CASSSLAGPPRLFF,TGTGCCAGCAGTTCCCTAGCGGGCCCCCCGAGGCTGTTTTTT
many,TRBV5-1,.,TRBJ1-3,CASSLTGYGNTIYF,TGCGCCAGCAGCCTGACGGGTTATGGAAACACCATATATTTT
many,TRBV30,.,TRBJ2-7,CAWSVTGAYEQYF,TGTGCCTGGAGTGTAACGGGGGCCTACGAGCAGTACTTC
.,TRBV19,TRBD1,TRBJ1-5,CASSTGQIYSNQPQHF,TGTGCCAGTAGTACGGGACAGATTTATAGCAATCAGCCCCAGCATTTT
.,TRBV12-3/TRBV12-4,.,TRBJ2-7,CASGEGKGTISSSYEQYF,TGTGCCAGCGGAGAGGGGAAAGGCACAATATCGTCGTCCTACGAGCAGTACTTC
many,TRBV12-3/TRBV12-4,.,TRBJ1-3,CASSSPAASGNTIYF,TGTGCCAGCAGTTCCCCCGCCGCATCCGGAAACACCATATATTTT
many,TRBV5-1,.,TRBJ1-1,CASSLRGGAFF,TGCGCCAGCAGCCTCAGGGGTGGGGCTTTCTTT
many,TRBV6-1,.,TRBJ1-1,CASSATINTEAFF,TGTGCCAGCAGTGCGACGATTAACACTGAAGCTTTCTTT
many,TRBV12-3/TRBV12-4,.,TRBJ1-5,CASSVIIRGVGNQPQHF,TGTGCCAGCAGTGTAATTATCAGGGGAGTCGGCAATCAGCCCCAGCATTTT
many,TRBV10-2,.,TRBJ1-2,CATSDRINYGYTF,TGCGCCACATCAGACAGGATTAACTATGGCTACACCTTC
.,TRBV30,TRBD1,TRBJ1-3,CAWSVVRGLAGNTIYF,TGTGCCTGGAGTGTGGTCAGGGGGCTGGCTGGAAACACCATATATTTT
many,TRBV5-1,.,TRBJ1-2,CASSLAAGANYGYTF,TGCGCCAGCAGCTTGGCAGCAGGGGCTAACTATGGCTACACCTTC
.,TRBV2,.,TRBJ1-5,CASSGTSNQPQHF,TGTGCCAGCAGTGGCACCAGCAATCAGCCCCAGCATTTT
.,TRBV6-2/TRBV6-3,.,TRBJ2-7,CASSYAEYEQYF,TGTGCCAGCAGTTACGCCGAGTACGAGCAGTACTTC
many,TRBV20-1,.,TRBJ1-5,CSARDRRDLGNQPQHF,TGCAGTGCTAGAGATAGGAGGGATCTTGGCAATCAGCCCCAGCATTTT
.,TRBV20-1,.,TRBJ2-5,CSAANTPWETQYF,TGCAGTGCTGCTAATACGCCGTGGGAGACCCAGTACTTC
many,TRBV9,.,TRBJ1-3,CASSLSGTENGNTIYF,TGTGCCAGCAGCCTCTCCGGGACGGAGAATGGAAACACCATATATTTT
.,TRBV27,.,TRBJ2-7,CASSLTRRPSYEQYF,TGTGCCAGCAGCTTGACTAGAAGGCCGTCCTACGAGCAGTACTTC
few,TRBV29-1,.,TRBJ2-3,CSTRDRRADTQYF,TGCAGCACCCGGGACCGCCGCGCAGATACGCAGTATTTT
.,TRBV6-5,.,TRBJ2-7,CASSYPGTNEQYF,TGTGCCAGCAGTTACCCCGGGACAAACGAGCAGTACTTC
.,TRBV24-1,.,TRBJ2-2,CATSDFHPTGELFF,TGTGCCACCAGTGATTTTCATCCTACCGGGGAGCTGTTTTTT
.,TRBV27,.,TRBJ2-7,CASSLFSGPRGYEQYF,TGTGCCAGCAGTTTATTTAGCGGCCCCAGAGGCTACGAGCAGTACTTC
few,TRBV10-3,TRBD1,TRBJ1-2,CAISGGTAGPRGGYTF,TGTGCCATCAGTGGCGGGACAGCAGGCCCCCGGGGTGGCTACACCTTC
many,TRBV28,.,TRBJ2-5,CASTPGELETQYF,TGTGCCAGCACCCCTGGGGAGTTGGAGACCCAGTACTTC
many,TRBV20-1,.,TRBJ1-1,CSASKGSTEAFF,TGCAGTGCTAGTAAAGGGAGCACTGAAGCTTTCTTT
many,TRBV20-1,TRBD1,TRBJ2-4,CSALDRGRNIQYF,TGCAGTGCCCTGGACAGGGGGAGAAACATTCAGTACTTC
.,TRBV6-2/TRBV6-3,.,TRBJ1-1,CASSPLLTLDGDSTEAFF,TGTGCCAGCAGTCCCCTCCTGACCTTGGACGGGGATAGTACTGAAGCTTTCTTT
few,TRBV19,TRBD2,TRBJ2-5,CASSMDSGGYQETQYF,TGTGCCAGTAGTATGGATAGCGGGGGCTACCAAGAGACCCAGTACTTC
many,TRBV6-1,.,TRBJ1-2,CASSDGISNAYGYTF,TGTGCCAGCAGTGACGGGATCTCAAACGCATATGGCTACACCTTC
.,TRBV5-1,.,TRBJ2-7,CASSLGQSLYYEQYF,TGCGCCAGCAGCTTGGGACAGAGCCTTTACTACGAGCAGTACTTC